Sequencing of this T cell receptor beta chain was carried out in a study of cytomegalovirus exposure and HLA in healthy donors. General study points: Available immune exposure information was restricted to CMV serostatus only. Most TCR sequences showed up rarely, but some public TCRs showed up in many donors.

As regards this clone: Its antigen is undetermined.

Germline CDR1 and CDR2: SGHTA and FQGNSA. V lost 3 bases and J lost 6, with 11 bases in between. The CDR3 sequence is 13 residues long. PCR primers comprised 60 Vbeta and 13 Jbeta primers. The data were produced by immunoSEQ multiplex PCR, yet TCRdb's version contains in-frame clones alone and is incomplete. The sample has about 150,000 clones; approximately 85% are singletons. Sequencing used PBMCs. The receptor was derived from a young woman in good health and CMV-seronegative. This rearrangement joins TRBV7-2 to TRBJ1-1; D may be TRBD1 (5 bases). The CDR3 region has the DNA TGTGCCAGCAGCTTGGCAGGGTCCCCTGAAGCTTTCTTT. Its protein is CASSLAGSPEAFF.